This TCR beta chain was profiled in a study of cytomegalovirus exposure and HLA in healthy donors. Study context: As released early, the data held roughly 85 million unique TCRs from HLA-typed donors. General study results and limits: Most CMV-associated TCR beta chains were later found to appear HLA-restricted. TCR beta chain V- and J-gene trimming was linked, in a later analysis, to a missense variant in DCLRE1C. Later on, an analysis found that several of the most significant clusters appeared to be linked to common viral pathogens, which included parvovirus B19.

The PCR made use of 60 Vbeta and 13 Jbeta primers. Sequenced by immunoSEQ multiplex PCR; TCRdb stores in-frame clones only, minus some. The listing contains approximately 68,000 clones. Germline values: CDR1 GTSNPN, CDR2 SVGIG (reference sequence). The V end was cut by 2 bases, the J end by 4 bases, with 9 bases between. The CDR3 loop spans 13 amino acids. With respect to this clone: What it recognizes is unknown.

The chain carries TRBV30 and TRBJ1-3, with D tentatively TRBD1 (5 bases). This receptor was taken from a female donor in good health and CMV-seropositive. Material for sequencing was PBMCs. CDR3 protein: CAWSPGSGNTIYF. CDR3 bases: TGTGCCTGGAGTCCAGGGTCCGGAAACACCATATATTTT.